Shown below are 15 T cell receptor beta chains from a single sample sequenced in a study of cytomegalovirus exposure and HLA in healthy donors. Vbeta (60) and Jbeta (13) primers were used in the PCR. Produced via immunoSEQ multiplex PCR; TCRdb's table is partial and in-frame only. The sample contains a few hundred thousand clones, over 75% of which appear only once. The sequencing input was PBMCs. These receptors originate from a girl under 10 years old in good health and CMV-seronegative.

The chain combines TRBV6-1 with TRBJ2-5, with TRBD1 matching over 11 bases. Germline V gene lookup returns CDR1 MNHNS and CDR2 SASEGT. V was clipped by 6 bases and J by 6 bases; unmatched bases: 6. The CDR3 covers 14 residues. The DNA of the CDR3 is TGTGCCAGCAGACCCGGACAGGGGGCGAAGACCCAGTACTTC. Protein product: CASRPGQGAKTQYF.

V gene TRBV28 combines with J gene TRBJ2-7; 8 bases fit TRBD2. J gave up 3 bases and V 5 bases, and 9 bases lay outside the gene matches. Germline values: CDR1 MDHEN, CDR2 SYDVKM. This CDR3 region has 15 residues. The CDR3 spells CASSGASGSHYEQYF. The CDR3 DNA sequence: TGTGCCAGCAGTGGTGCCAGCGGGAGCCACTACGAGCAGTACTTC.

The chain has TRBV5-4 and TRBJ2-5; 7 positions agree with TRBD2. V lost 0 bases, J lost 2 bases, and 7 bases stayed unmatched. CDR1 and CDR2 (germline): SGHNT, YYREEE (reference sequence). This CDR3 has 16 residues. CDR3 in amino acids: CASSLGGWGGQETQYF. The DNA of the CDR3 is TGTGCCAGCAGCTTGGGGGGTTGGGGGGGGCAAGAGACCCAGTACTTC.

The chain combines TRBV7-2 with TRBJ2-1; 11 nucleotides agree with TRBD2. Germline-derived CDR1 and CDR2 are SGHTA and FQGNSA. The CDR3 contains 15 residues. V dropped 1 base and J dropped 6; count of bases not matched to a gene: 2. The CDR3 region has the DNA TGTGCCAGCAGCTTAGGCCTAGCGGGGGGCAATGAGCAGTTCTTC. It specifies CASSLGLAGGNEQFF.

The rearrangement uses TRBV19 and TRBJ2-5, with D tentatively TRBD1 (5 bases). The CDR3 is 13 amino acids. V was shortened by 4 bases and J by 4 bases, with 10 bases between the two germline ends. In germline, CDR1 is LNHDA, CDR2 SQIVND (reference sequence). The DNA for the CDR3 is TGTGCCAGTAGTAGAGTTCAGGGAGAGACCCAGTACTTC. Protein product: CASSRVQGETQYF.

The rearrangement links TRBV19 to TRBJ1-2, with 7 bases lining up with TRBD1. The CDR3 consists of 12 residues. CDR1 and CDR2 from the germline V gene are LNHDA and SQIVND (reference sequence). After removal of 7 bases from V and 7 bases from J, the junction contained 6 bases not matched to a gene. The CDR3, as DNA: TGTGCCAGTAAGGAGGGGGCGCGTGGCTACACCTTC. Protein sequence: CASKEGARGYTF. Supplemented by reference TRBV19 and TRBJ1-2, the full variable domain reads DGGITQSPKYLFRKEGQNVTLSCEQNLNHDAMYWYRQDPGQGLRLIYYSQIVNDFQKGDIAEGYSVSREKKESFPLTVTSAQKNPTAFYLCASKEGARGYTFGSGTRLTVV.

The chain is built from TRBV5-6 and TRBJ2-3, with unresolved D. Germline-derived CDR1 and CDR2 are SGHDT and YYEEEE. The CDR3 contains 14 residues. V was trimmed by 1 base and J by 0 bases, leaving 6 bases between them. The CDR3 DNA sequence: TGTGCCAGCAGCTTGCTTCCTAGCACAGATACGCAGTATTTT. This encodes CASSLLPSTDTQYF.

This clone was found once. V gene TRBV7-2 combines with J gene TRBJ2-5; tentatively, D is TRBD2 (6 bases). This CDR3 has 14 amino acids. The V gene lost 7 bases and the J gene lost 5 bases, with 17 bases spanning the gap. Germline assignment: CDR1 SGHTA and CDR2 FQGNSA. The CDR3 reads CASTDELASETQYF. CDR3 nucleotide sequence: TGTGCCAGCACCGATGAACTAGCTTCGGAGACCCAGTACTTC.

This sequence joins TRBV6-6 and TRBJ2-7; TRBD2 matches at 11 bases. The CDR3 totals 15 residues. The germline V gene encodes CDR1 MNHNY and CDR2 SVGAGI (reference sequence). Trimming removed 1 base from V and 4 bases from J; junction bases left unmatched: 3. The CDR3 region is CASSYLAGGSYEQYF. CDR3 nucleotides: TGTGCCAGCAGTTACTTAGCGGGGGGGAGTTACGAGCAGTACTTC.

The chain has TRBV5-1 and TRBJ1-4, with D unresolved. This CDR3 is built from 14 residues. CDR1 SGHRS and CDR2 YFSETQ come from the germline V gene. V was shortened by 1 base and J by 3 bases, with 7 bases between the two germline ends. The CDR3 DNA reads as TGCGCCAGCAGCTTGAGCCGGTCTAATGAAAAACTGTTTTTT. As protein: CASSLSRSNEKLFF.

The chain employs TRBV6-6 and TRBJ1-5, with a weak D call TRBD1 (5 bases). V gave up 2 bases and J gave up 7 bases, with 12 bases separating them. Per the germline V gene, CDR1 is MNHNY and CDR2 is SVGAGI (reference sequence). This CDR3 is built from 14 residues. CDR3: CASSYMEQDQPQHF. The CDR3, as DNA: TGTGCCAGCAGTTACATGGAACAGGACCAGCCCCAGCATTTT.

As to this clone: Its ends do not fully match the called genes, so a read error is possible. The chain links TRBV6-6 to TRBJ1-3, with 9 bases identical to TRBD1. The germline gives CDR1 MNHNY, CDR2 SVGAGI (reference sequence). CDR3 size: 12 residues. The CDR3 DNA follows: TGTGCCAGCAGTTACACAGGGGGCGCAGCCGCTTTT. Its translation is CASSYTGGAAAF.

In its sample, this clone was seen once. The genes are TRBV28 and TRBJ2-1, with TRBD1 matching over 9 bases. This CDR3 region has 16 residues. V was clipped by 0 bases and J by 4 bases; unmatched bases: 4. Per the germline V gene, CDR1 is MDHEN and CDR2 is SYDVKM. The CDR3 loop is CASSLWGTGMYNEQFF. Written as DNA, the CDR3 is TGTGCCAGCAGTTTATGGGGGACAGGGATGTACAATGAGCAGTTCTTC.

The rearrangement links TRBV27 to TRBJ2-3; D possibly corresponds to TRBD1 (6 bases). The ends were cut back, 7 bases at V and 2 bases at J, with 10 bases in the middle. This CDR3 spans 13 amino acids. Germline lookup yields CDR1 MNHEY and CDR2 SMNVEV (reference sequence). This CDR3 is CASKLGATDTQYF. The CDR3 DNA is TGTGCCAGCAAGTTGGGGGCCACAGATACGCAGTATTTT.

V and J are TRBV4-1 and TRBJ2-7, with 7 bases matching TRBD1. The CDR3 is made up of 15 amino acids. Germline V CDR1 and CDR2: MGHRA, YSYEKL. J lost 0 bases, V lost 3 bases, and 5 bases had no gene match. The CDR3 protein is CASSHPRDSSYEQYF. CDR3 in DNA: TGCGCCAGCAGCCATCCCCGGGACAGCTCCTACGAGCAGTACTTC.